What follows are 17 T cell receptor beta chains derived from one specimen sequenced in a study of response to subunit inactivated influenza vaccine. TCRdb fed the RT-PCR reads into MiXCR, producing one record per CDR3 protein. Of 550,000 to 600,000 distinct CDR3 sequences in the sample, 12% are singletons; the top ten hold about 9.4%. The sequenced sample was PBMCs from blood, obtained on the day of vaccination. Receptors were obtained from a man in his fifties who received an inactivated influenza vaccine.

In this sample, this clonotype turned up a few times. The genes are TRBV20-1 and TRBJ2-7; the D is unclear. Trimming removed 3 bases at V and 2 bases at J, with 14 bases between. This CDR3 comprises 14 residues. Germline assignment: CDR1 DFQATT and CDR2 SNEGSKA (reference sequence). The CDR3 here is CSASWVGGTYEQYF. As DNA, the CDR3 is TGCAGTGCTAGCTGGGTGGGCGGAACCTACGAGCAGTACTTC.

There are a few counts of this clonotype. The chain has TRBV2 and TRBJ2-1; 9 bases align to TRBD1. CDR3 length: 15 amino acids. V was clipped by 5 bases and J by 0 bases; unmatched bases: 2. CDR1 and CDR2 from the germline V gene are SNHLY and FYNNEI. As DNA, the CDR3 is TGTGCCAGCAGTATGGGACAGGGCTCCTACAATGAGCAGTTCTTC. This translates into CASSMGQGSYNEQFF.

The chain has TRBV11-2 and TRBJ2-5, with 7 bases fitting TRBD1. Per the germline V gene, CDR1 is SGHAT and CDR2 is FQNNGV. V shed 5 bases and J 7 bases; nucleotides not matched to a gene: 7. This CDR3 is 13 amino acids long. The DNA for the CDR3 is TGTGCCAGCAGCGCAGGACAGGCTTTGACCCAGTACTTC. It encodes CASSAGQALTQYF.

This chain uses TRBV4-2 with TRBJ1-5, with D possibly being TRBD1 (5 bases). Trimming pared 4 bases from V and 5 bases from J, leaving 18 bases between. Looked up from germline, CDR1 is LGHNA and CDR2 is YNFKEQ. CDR3 length equals 16 residues. CDR3 in DNA: TGTGCCAGCAGCCCGGATGGGGGTCCGTATTATCAGCCCCAGCATTTT. Protein product: CASSPDGGPYYQPQHF.

This chain uses TRBV10-3 with TRBJ1-1, with D possibly being TRBD1 (5 bases). V was trimmed by 6 bases and J by 4 bases, leaving 9 bases between them. The V gene's germline CDR1 is ENHRY and CDR2 SYGVKD. This CDR3 comprises 12 residues. CDR3 sequence (DNA): TGTGCCATCAGCAGGGAAGGCACTGAAGCTTTCTTT. This encodes CAISREGTEAFF.

This clonotype was observed a handful of times. This chain connects TRBV28 to TRBJ2-2, with 8 bases lining up with TRBD2. CDR1 and CDR2 from the germline V gene are MDHEN and SYDVKM. Trimming removed 4 bases from V and 1 base from J; junction bases left unmatched: 5. CDR3 length: 16 amino acids. The CDR3 region is CASSYSGTMNTGELFF. The DNA of the CDR3 is TGTGCCAGCAGTTATAGCGGGACCATGAACACCGGGGAGCTGTTTTTT.

This clonotype has just a few counts. The rearrangement uses TRBV6-5 and TRBJ1-5; 8 positions match TRBD1. The CDR3 length is 15 residues. Germline V gives CDR1 MNHEY, CDR2 SVGAGI. Trimming removed 0 bases from V and 6 bases from J; junction bases left unmatched: 4. CDR3 in DNA: TGTGCCAGCAGTTACTCGGGACAGGCGGGTCAGCCCCAGCATTTT. Translated, it gives CASSYSGQAGQPQHF.

J is TRBJ2-3 and V is TRBV6-2 or TRBV6-3, with D perhaps assigned TRBD1 or TRBD2 (5 bases each). Germline-derived CDR1 and CDR2 are MNHEY and SVGEGT. The CDR3 loop spans 14 amino acids. V gave up 10 bases and J gave up 5 bases, with 19 bases separating them. The CDR3 is CATRGPALLDTQYF. CDR3 DNA sequence: TGTGCCACCCGGGGCCCCGCGTTGTTAGATACGCAGTATTTT.

V usage is TRBV20-1 and J usage is TRBJ2-5, with 9 bases aligning to TRBD2. V shed 1 base and J 1 base; nucleotides not matched to a gene: 4. Germline CDR1 DFQATT, CDR2 SNEGSKA (reference sequence). CDR3 size: 15 residues. CDR3 sequence: CSARVLAGSQETQYF. The CDR3 coding sequence is TGCAGTGCTAGAGTACTAGCGGGCTCCCAAGAGACCCAGTACTTC.

The sample holds a few counts of this clonotype. The genes are TRBV20-1 and TRBJ2-7; either TRBD1 or TRBD2 may fit D (6 bases each). Trimming took off 7 bases at V and 5 bases at J, with 18 bases between the two ends. Germline CDR1 is DFQATT and CDR2 is SNEGSKA (reference sequence). The CDR3 length is 13 residues. The CDR3 here is CSVFRGQVNEQYF. In nucleotides, the CDR3 is TGCAGTGTTTTTCGGGGGCAGGTAAACGAGCAGTACTTC.

This chain joins TRBV5-4 and TRBJ2-2, with a possible D match to TRBD2 (6 bases). Germline assignment: CDR1 SGHNT and CDR2 YYREEE (reference sequence). The V end lost 4 bases, the J end lost 4 bases, and 11 bases lay between the germline ends. The CDR3 sequence is 14 residues long. As DNA, the CDR3 is TGTGCCAGCAGCGGTGGGGGGTTCACCGGGGAGCTGTTTTTT. Residues: CASSGGGFTGELFF.

In this sample, this clonotype turned up a few times. This chain links TRBV7-3 with TRBJ2-7; TRBD2 agrees at 9 bases. The CDR3 contains 14 residues. Looked up from germline, CDR1 is SGHTA and CDR2 is FQGTGA. V gave up 0 bases and J gave up 6 bases; unmatched junction bases: 3. Here the CDR3 reads CASSLTGGRAEQYF. As DNA, the CDR3 is TGTGCCAGCAGCTTAACGGGCGGGAGGGCCGAGCAGTACTTC.

The chain couples TRBV7-6 to TRBJ2-2, with 7 bases lining up with TRBD1. V dropped 3 bases and J dropped 0; count of bases not matched to a gene: 4. CDR1 is SGHVS and CDR2 is FNYEAQ in the germline V gene. The CDR3 spans 16 residues. This CDR3 is CASSFETGSNTGELFF. CDR3 coding DNA: TGTGCCAGCAGCTTCGAGACAGGGTCGAACACCGGGGAGCTGTTTTTT.

The rearrangement uses TRBV5-1 and TRBJ2-5, with D perhaps matching TRBD2 (5 bases). Trimming shortened V by 2 bases and J by 5 bases, and 13 bases separated the two germline ends. This CDR3 is 14 amino acids long. The V gene's germline CDR1 is SGHRS and CDR2 YFSETQ. The CDR3 loop reads CASSFPGIGETQYF. The CDR3 nucleotides read TGCGCCAGCAGCTTCCCCGGGATCGGGGAGACCCAGTACTTC.

This clonotype was detected ten times or more. This chain links TRBV5-1 with TRBJ1-1; no firm D call. There are 13 residues in the CDR3. CDR1 and CDR2 (germline): SGHRS, YFSETQ. Deletions cut 0 bases from V and 6 bases from J, with 9 bases between. Here the CDR3 reads CASSLVSGAEAFF. CDR3 DNA: TGCGCCAGCAGCTTGGTGTCTGGGGCTGAAGCTTTCTTT. The full variable domain, completed using reference TRBV5-1 and TRBJ1-1, is KAGVTQTPRYLIKTRGQQVTLSCSPISGHRSVSWYQQTPGQGLQFLFEYFSETQRNKGNFPGRFSGRQFSNSRSEMNVSTLELGDSALYLCASSLVSGAEAFFGQGTRLTVV.

This clonotype was counted between two and nine times. This chain links TRBV12-3 or TRBV12-4 with TRBJ1-4; D is possibly TRBD1 (5 bases). Trimming took 3 bases from V and 5 from J, leaving 7 bases between them. The CDR3 runs 13 residues. CDR3 nucleotides: TGTGCCAGCAGTTTTTGGGGGAATGAAAAACTGTTTTTT. Protein sequence: CASSFWGNEKLFF.

The rearrangement joins TRBV20-1 to TRBJ2-2; weak D call: TRBD2 (6 bases). This CDR3 is built from 14 residues. Per germline, CDR1 DFQATT and CDR2 SNEGSKA (reference sequence). Trimming shortened V by 6 bases and J by 3 bases, and 14 bases separated the two germline ends. Here the CDR3 reads CSAYPGLHTGELFF. In DNA form, the CDR3 reads TGCAGTGCCTACCCGGGACTCCACACCGGGGAGCTGTTTTTT.